This T cell receptor (beta chain) emerged from a study of blood T cell repertoires in COVID-19. Unmatched junction bases numbered 4, after V lost 2 bases and J lost 2 bases. The CDR3 loop spans 15 amino acids. Germline lookup yields CDR1 SGHVS and CDR2 FQNEAQ. The protocol was immunoSEQ multiplex PCR, while the TCRdb copy is restricted to in-frame clones and leaves out a portion. The repertoire includes roughly 430,000 clones, 70% to 90% of them detected once, and roughly 1.9% sits in the top ten. V usage is TRBV7-8 and J usage is TRBJ1-2, with TRBD1 matching over 8 bases. The TCR sequence derives from a woman between 40 and 50 years old with acute COVID-19. Sequences were obtained from PBMCs or T cells enriched from blood (not recorded which). This chain's CDR3 is CASSLRTGTNYGYTF. The CDR3 DNA reads as TGTGCCAGCAGCTTAAGGACAGGGACCAACTATGGCTACACCTTC. The full variable domain, with the rest looked up from reference TRBV7-8 and TRBJ1-2, is GAGVSQSPRYKVAKRGQDVALRCDPISGHVSLFWYQQALGQGPEFLTYFQNEAQLDKSGLPSDRFFAERPEGSVSTLKIQRTQQEDSAVYLCASSLRTGTNYGYTFGSGTRLTVV.